A single sample is the source of the 14 T cell receptor beta chains below, sequenced in a study of cytomegalovirus exposure and HLA in healthy donors. The PCR used 60 Vbeta and 13 Jbeta primers. The repertoire was sequenced with immunoSEQ multiplex PCR; TCRdb's copy has only in-frame clones and lacks some. The sample consists of fewer than 250,000 clones, more than 75% of them appearing once. What was sequenced was PBMCs. These receptors were taken from a woman aged 45-60 years in good health and CMV-seronegative.

The chain employs TRBV28 and TRBJ1-1; TRBD1 is a possible D gene (5 bases). This CDR3 comprises 14 residues. V lost 2 bases and J lost 4, with 11 bases in between. Germline lookup yields CDR1 MDHEN and CDR2 SYDVKM. CDR3 residues: CASSLTQGGTEAFF. In DNA form, the CDR3 reads TGTGCCAGCAGTTTAACCCAGGGAGGCACTGAAGCTTTCTTT.

The rearrangement joins TRBV25-1 to TRBJ1-2; D might be TRBD1 (6 bases). CDR3 length equals 16 residues. Trimming removed 2 bases from V and 3 bases from J, with 16 bases in between. CDR1 MGHDK and CDR2 SYGVNS come from the germline V gene. CDR3 in amino acids: CASSEPKVGADYGYTF. CDR3 nucleotide sequence: TGTGCCAGCAGTGAACCCAAAGTGGGGGCGGACTATGGCTACACCTTC.

The gene calls are TRBV11-1 and TRBJ2-7, with D possibly being TRBD1 (5 bases). This CDR3 spans 15 amino acids. Germline lookup yields CDR1 SGHAT and CDR2 FQDESV (reference sequence). Trimming cost V 4 bases and J 2 bases, with 15 bases left between them. This CDR3 is CASSSYGREAYEQYF. CDR3 nucleotides: TGTGCCAGCAGCTCTTACGGCAGGGAAGCCTACGAGCAGTACTTC.

The rearrangement uses TRBV7-3 and TRBJ1-2; the D gene is possibly TRBD1 (6 bases). Germline CDR1 is SGHTA and CDR2 is FQGTGA. The CDR3 runs 16 residues. Deletions cut 5 bases from V and 4 bases from J, with 20 bases between. The CDR3 sequence is CASSDPGVPAFYGYTF. CDR3 coding DNA: TGTGCCAGCAGCGACCCAGGGGTCCCGGCTTTCTATGGCTACACCTTC.

The V call is TRBV28, the J call TRBJ1-1, with D perhaps TRBD1 (5 bases). The CDR3 runs to 12 residues. The germline V and J ends were trimmed by 1 base and 9 bases, with 9 bases remaining between them. From germline, CDR1 is MDHEN and CDR2 SYDVKM. The CDR3 DNA sequence: TGTGCCAGCAGTTTATATCAGGGTAAAGCTTTCTTT. Its translation is CASSLYQGKAFF. Variable domain in full (rest from reference TRBV28 and TRBJ1-1): DVKVTQSSRYLVKRTGEKVFLECVQDMDHENMFWYRQDPGLGLRLIYFSYDVKMKEKGDIPEGYSVSREKKERFSLILESASTNQTSMYLCASSLYQGKAFFGQGTRLTVV.

This clone was counted between two and nine times. The chain is built from TRBV9 and TRBJ2-7; D possibly corresponds to TRBD1 (5 bases). With 7 bases removed from V and 2 bases from J, the gap between germline ends came to 19 bases. The CDR3 consists of 15 residues. Germline lookup yields CDR1 SGDLS and CDR2 YYNGEE. CDR3 bases: TGTGCCAGCTCACCGGTGGGAACAGGAACCTACGAGCAGTACTTC. It encodes CASSPVGTGTYEQYF.

The rearrangement uses TRBV7-9 and TRBJ2-2, with 12 bases aligning to TRBD2. V shed 5 bases and J 5 bases; nucleotides not matched to a gene: 6. Germline CDR1 SEHNR, CDR2 FQNEAQ (reference sequence). CDR3 length equals 16 residues. The CDR3 is CASSPGGTSGTGELFF. Here the CDR3 DNA reads TGTGCCAGCAGCCCAGGCGGGACTAGCGGGACCGGGGAGCTGTTTTTT.

The chain is built from TRBV4-3 and TRBJ2-7, with 7 bases fitting TRBD2. Losses at the gene ends were 1 base for V and 1 base for J; bases not matched to a gene: 1. Germline V gene sequence: CDR1 LGHNA, CDR2 YSLEER. The CDR3 is made up of 14 amino acids. CDR3 sequence reads: CASSQGGGSYEQYF. In nucleotides, the CDR3 is TGCGCCAGCAGCCAAGGGGGGGGTTCCTACGAGCAGTACTTC.

Note on this clone: The junction does not match germline at one end; this may be a read error. This sequence joins TRBV7-7 and TRBJ2-4; 12 bases map to TRBD2. The germline CDR1 and CDR2 sequences are SSHAT and FNYEAQ (reference sequence). The CDR3 loop spans 21 amino acids. The CDR3 reads CASSFPTRPLTSGRCKNIQYF. CDR3 sequence (DNA): TGTGCTAGCAGCTTCCCCACGCGGCCCTTGACTAGCGGGAGATGCAAAAACATTCAGTACTTC.

The J gene is TRBJ1-4, the V gene TRBV28; D unclear. Germline CDR1 is MDHEN and CDR2 is SYDVKM. The CDR3 runs to 16 residues. Trimming stripped 2 bases from V and 4 bases from J, with 14 bases between. CDR3 amino acids: CASSLRPLQVNEKLFF. The CDR3 region has the DNA TGTGCCAGCAGTTTAAGGCCCCTTCAGGTTAATGAAAAACTGTTTTTT.

The genes are TRBV11-2 and TRBJ2-7; TRBD1 matches 10 bases. This CDR3 spans 15 amino acids. From germline, CDR1 is SGHAT and CDR2 FQNNGV. V lost 4 bases and J lost 7; bases outside the gene matches: 10. Here the CDR3 reads CASSSPTGGREEQYF. The CDR3 region has the DNA TGTGCCAGCAGCTCGCCGACAGGGGGCCGTGAGGAGCAGTACTTC.

The chain combines TRBV5-1 with TRBJ1-4, with D possibly TRBD1 on 5 matching bases. Trimming shortened V by 7 bases and J by 7 bases, and 20 bases separated the two germline ends. CDR1 is SGHRS, CDR2 YFSETQ, per germline. The CDR3 has 15 amino acids. The CDR3 loop is CASGSLGGGTEKLFF. CDR3 coding DNA: TGCGCCAGCGGATCCCTCGGGGGGGGAACTGAAAAACTGTTTTTT.

As regards this clone: Lacking the conserved final phenylalanine or tryptophan, this CDR3 likely reflects a read error. The limits of the CDR3 on the DNA are not certain, so only TCRdb's listed CDR3 is given. The chain couples TRBV23-1 to TRBJ2-7; the table's D call of TRBD2 was not tested on the DNA. TRBV23-1 is identified as an open reading frame with a role that is uncertain. A total of 9 residues make up the CDR3, ends included. CDR3 in amino acids: CASSPSVIL.

This clone was found a few times. V gene TRBV6-6 combines with J gene TRBJ2-7; 7 bases match TRBD1. This CDR3 spans 14 amino acids. Germline CDR1 is MNHNY and CDR2 is SVGAGI (reference sequence). Losses at the gene ends were 5 bases for V and 7 bases for J; bases not matched to a gene: 11. CDR3 protein: CASSQFDRAGEQYF. In DNA form, the CDR3 reads TGTGCCAGCAGTCAATTCGACAGGGCGGGTGAGCAGTACTTC.